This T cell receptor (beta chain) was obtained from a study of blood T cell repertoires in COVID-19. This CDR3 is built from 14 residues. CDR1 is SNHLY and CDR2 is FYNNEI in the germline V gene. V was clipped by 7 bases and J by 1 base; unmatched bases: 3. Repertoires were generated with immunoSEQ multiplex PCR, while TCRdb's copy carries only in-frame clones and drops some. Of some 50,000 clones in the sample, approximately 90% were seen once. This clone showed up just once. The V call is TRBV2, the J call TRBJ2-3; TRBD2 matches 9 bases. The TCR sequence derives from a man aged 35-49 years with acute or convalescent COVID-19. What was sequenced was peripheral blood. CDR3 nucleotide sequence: TGTGCCAGCATCGTAGCGGGGGGCACAGATACGCAGTATTTT. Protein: CASIVAGGTDTQYF.